This record concerns one T cell receptor beta chain sequence. Its antigen is not known. The record originates from a study of long-term antiretroviral therapy in people with HIV. On the study more broadly: Some samples came about a decade before the 2015 immediate-ART recommendation, and these were the earliest. Findings and limits, study-wide: Transplant-donor-level diversity was not reached after ART, though diversity increased. CDR3 length ranges were narrower in HIV repertoires than in controls. The repertoire was dominated at all time points by clones expanded before ART.

With survey level as its setting, the immunoSEQ assay was v3.0. The method was immunoSEQ multiplex PCR; TCRdb's version includes in-frame clones alone and lacks a portion of them. The sample gives roughly 21,000 clones, around 79% of which show up once; about 9.4% is in the top ten. The germline V gene encodes CDR1 SGHNT and CDR2 YENEEA. The J segment lost 4 bases and the V segment lost 3 bases, leaving 5 bases of the junction unmatched. This CDR3 has 15 residues. V gene TRBV11-3 combines with J gene TRBJ2-3, with 9 bases identical to TRBD2. This receptor was obtained from a woman in her 40s with HIV. This material consisted of unsorted PBMCs, taken 4.1 years after starting antiretroviral therapy. The CDR3 DNA reads TGTGCCAGCAGCTTCCAGCGGGGGGCTTCAGATACGCAGTATTTT. The encoded protein is CASSFQRGASDTQYF.